The clone carrying this TCR beta chain was picked up many times. The antigen is unknown. This sample is part of a study of T cell repertoires in cytomegalovirus infection. Study in general: Public TCR beta signatures were indicative of both CMV infection and a matching HLA type. Study-level points and caveats: Identification of carriers of CMV plus the relevant HLA was performed using cumulative public TCR beta family frequency. Dominating the ex vivo response were HLA-C-restricted CMV-specific TCR beta clonotypes.

TCRdb reanalysed the reads using MiXCR and keeps one entry per CDR3 protein. The sample carries 500,000 or so distinct CDR3 sequences, more than 15% recorded once. The V and J ends lost 0 bases and 4 bases respectively, with 6 bases between them. There are 13 residues in the CDR3. Looked up from germline, CDR1 is SGHAT and CDR2 is FQNNGV. Sequencing was carried out using CD8+ T cells from PBMCs. The chain is built from TRBV11-2 and TRBJ1-2, with TRBD1 as a possible D gene (5 bases). The receptor's source is a human donor in good health (CMV status not recorded). Some clones in this sample may be carry-over from other donors' samples. CDR3 coding DNA: TGTGCCAGCAGCTTAGAAGACAGCTATGGCTACACCTTC. Its protein is CASSLEDSYGYTF.